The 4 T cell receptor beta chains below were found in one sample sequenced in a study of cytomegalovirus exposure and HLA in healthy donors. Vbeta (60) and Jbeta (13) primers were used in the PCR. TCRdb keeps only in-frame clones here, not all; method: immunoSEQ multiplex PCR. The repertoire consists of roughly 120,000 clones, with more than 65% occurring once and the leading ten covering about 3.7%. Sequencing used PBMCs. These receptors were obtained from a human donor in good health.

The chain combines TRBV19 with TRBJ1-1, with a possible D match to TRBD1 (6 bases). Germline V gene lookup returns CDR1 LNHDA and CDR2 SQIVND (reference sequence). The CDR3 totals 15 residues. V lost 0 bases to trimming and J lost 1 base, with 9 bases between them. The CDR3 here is CASSIDSQGNTEAFF. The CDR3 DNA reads TGTGCCAGTAGTATAGATTCACAGGGGAACACTGAAGCTTTCTTT.

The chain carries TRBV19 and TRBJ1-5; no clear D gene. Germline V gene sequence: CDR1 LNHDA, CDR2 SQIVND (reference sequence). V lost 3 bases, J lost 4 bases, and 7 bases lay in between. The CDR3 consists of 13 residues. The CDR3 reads CASSITRNQPQHF. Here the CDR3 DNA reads TGTGCCAGTAGTATCACCCGGAATCAGCCCCAGCATTTT.

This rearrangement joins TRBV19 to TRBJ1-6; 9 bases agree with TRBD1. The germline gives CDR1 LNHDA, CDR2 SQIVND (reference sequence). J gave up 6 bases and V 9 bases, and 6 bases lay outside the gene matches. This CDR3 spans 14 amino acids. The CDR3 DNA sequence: TGTGCCAGCCAGGGACAGGGTTTTAATTCACCCCTCCACTTT. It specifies CASQGQGFNSPLHF.

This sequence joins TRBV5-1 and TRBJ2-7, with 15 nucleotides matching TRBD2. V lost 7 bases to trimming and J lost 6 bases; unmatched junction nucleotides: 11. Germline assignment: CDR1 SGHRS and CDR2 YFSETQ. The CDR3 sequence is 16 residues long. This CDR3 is CASGPGLAGGTAEQYF. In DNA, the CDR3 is TGCGCCAGCGGGCCGGGACTAGCGGGAGGTACAGCCGAGCAGTACTTC.